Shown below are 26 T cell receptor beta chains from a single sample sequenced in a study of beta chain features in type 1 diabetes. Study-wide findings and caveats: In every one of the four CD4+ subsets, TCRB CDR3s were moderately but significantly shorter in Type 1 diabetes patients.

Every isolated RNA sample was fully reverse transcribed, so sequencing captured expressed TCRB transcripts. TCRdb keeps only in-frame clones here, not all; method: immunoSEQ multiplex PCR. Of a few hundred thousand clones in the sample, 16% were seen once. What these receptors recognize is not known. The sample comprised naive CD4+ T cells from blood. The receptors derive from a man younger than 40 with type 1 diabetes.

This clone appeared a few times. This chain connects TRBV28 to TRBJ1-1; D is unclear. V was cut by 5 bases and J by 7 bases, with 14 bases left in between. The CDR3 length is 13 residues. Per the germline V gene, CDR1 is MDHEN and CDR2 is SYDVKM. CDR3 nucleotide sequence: TGTGCCAGCAGTCAACCGGGCCGGGTTGAAGCTTTCTTT. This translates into CASSQPGRVEAFF.

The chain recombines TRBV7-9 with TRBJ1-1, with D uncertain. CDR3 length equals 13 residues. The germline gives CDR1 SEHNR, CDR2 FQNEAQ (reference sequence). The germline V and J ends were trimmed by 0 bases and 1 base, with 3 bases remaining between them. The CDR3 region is CASSLAENTEAFF. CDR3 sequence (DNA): TGTGCCAGCAGCTTAGCAGAGAACACTGAAGCTTTCTTT.

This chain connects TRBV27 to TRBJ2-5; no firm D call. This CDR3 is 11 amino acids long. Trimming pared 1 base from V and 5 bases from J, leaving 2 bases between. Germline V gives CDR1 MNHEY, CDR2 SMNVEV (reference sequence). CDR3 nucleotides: TGTGCCAGCAGTTTATGGGAGACCCAGTACTTC. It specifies CASSLWETQYF.

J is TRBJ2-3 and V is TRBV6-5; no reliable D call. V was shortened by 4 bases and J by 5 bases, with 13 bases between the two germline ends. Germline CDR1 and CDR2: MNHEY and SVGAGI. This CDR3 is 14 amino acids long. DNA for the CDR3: TGTGCCAGCAGTTTCAGTCTAGAGGAAGATACGCAGTATTTT. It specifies CASSFSLEEDTQYF.

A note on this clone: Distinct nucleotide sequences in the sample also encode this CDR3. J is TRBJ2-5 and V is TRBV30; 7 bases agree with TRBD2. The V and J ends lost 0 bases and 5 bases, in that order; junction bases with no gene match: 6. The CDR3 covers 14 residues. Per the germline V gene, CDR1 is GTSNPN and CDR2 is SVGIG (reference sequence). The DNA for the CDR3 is TGTGCCTGGAGTGTGGGGGGGAGCGGGGAGACCCAGTACTTC. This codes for CAWSVGGSGETQYF.

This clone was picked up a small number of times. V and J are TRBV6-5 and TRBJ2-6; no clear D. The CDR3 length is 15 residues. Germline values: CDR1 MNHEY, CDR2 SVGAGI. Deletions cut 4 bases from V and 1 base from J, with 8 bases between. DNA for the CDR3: TGTGCCAGCAGTTTTAGTGGGTCTGGGGCCAACGTCCTGACTTTC. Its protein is CASSFSGSGANVLTF.

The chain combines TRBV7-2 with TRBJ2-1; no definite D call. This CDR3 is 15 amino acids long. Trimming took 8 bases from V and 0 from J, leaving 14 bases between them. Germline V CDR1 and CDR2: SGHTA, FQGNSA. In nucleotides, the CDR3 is TGTGCCAGCGCCAAAAGCGCAGGCTCCTACAATGAGCAGTTCTTC. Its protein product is CASAKSAGSYNEQFF.

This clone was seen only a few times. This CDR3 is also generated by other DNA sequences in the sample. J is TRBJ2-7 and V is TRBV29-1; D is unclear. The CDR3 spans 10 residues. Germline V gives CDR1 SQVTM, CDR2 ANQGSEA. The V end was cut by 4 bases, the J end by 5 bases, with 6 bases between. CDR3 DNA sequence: TGCAGCGTTGGAAGTAACGAGCAGTACTTC. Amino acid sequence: CSVGSNEQYF.

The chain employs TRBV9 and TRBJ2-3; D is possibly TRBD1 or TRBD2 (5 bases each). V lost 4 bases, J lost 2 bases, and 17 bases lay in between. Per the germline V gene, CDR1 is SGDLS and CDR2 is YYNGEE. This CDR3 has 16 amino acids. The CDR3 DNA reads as TGTGCCAGCAGCCCCCGGGACGCGCCCTCCACAGATACGCAGTATTTT. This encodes CASSPRDAPSTDTQYF.

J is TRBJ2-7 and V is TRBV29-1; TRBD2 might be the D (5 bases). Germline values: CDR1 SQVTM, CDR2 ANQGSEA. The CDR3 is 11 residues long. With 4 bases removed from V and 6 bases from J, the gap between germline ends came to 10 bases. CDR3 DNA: TGCAGCGTTGTCGGGGTGCGCGAGCAGTACTTC. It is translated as CSVVGVREQYF.

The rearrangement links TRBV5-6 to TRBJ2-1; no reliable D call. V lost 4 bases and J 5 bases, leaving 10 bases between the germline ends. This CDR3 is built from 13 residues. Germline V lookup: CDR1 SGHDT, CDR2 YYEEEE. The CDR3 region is CASSPFWNNEQFF. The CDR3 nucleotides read TGTGCCAGCAGCCCCTTTTGGAACAATGAGCAGTTCTTC.

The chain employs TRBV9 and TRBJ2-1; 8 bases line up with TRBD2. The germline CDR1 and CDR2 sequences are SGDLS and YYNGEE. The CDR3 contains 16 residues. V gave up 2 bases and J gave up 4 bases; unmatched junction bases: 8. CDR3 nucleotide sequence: TGTGCCAGCAGCGTCCAAGTTGGGACTAGTTACAATGAGCAGTTCTTC. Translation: CASSVQVGTSYNEQFF.

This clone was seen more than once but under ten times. The CDR3 loop reads CACTRLVNTEAFF. The CDR3 DNA follows: TGTGCCTGTACTAGGTTAGTGAACACTGAAGCTTTCTTT. This chain links TRBV6-1 with TRBJ1-1; D gene ambiguous. The germline V and J ends were trimmed by 11 bases and 0 bases, with 13 bases remaining between them. Germline V gene data show CDR1 as MNHNS and CDR2 as SASEGT. The length of the CDR3 is 13 residues.

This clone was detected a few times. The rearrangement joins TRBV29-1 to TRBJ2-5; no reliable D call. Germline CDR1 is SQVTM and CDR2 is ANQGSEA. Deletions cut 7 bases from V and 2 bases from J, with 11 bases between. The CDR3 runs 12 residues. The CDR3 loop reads CSARLVQETQYF. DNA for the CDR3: TGCAGCGCGAGACTGGTACAAGAGACCCAGTACTTC.

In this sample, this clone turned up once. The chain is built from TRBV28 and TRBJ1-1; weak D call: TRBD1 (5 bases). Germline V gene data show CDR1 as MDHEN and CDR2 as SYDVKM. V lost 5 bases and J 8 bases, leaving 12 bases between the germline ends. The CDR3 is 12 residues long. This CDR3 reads CASSRDQGEAFF. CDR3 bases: TGTGCCAGCAGTCGTGACCAGGGAGAAGCTTTCTTT. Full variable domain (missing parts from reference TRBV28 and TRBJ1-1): DVKVTQSSRYLVKRTGEKVFLECVQDMDHENMFWYRQDPGLGLRLIYFSYDVKMKEKGDIPEGYSVSREKKERFSLILESASTNQTSMYLCASSRDQGEAFFGQGTRLTVV.

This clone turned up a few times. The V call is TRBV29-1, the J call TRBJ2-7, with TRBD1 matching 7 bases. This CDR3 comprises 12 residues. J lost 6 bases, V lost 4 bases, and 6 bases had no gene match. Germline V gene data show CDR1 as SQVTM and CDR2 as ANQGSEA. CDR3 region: CSVGQGMGEQYF. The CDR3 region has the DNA TGCAGCGTTGGACAGGGAATGGGCGAGCAGTACTTC.

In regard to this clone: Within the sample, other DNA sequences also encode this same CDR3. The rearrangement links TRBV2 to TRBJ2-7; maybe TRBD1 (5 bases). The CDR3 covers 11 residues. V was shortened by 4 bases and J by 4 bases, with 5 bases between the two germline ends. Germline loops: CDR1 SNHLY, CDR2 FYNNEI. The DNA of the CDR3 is TGTGCCAGCAGTGGACAGTACGAGCAGTACTTC. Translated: CASSGQYEQYF.

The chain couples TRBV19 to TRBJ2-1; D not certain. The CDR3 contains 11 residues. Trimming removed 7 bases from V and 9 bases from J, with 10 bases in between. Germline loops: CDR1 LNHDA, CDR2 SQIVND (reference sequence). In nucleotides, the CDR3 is TGTGCCAGTAATCGGTGGAGTGAGCAGTTCTTC. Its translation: CASNRWSEQFF. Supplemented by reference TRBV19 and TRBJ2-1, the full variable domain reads DGGITQSPKYLFRKEGQNVTLSCEQNLNHDAMYWYRQDPGQGLRLIYYSQIVNDFQKGDIAEGYSVSREKKESFPLTVTSAQKNPTAFYLCASNRWSEQFFGPGTRLTVL.

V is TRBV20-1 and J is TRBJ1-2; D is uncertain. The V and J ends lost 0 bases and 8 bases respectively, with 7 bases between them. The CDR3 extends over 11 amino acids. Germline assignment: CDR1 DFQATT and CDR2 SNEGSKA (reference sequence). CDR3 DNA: TGCAGTGCTAGAGAGGATTCCGGCTACACCTTC. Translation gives CSAREDSGYTF.

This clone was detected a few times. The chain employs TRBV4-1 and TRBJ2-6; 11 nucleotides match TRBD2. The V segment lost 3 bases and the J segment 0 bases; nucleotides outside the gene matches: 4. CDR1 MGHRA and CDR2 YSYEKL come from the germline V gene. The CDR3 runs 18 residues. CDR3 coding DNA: TGCGCCAGCAGCCAGTCCGGGACTAGCGGCTCTGGGGCCAACGTCCTGACTTTC. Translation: CASSQSGTSGSGANVLTF.

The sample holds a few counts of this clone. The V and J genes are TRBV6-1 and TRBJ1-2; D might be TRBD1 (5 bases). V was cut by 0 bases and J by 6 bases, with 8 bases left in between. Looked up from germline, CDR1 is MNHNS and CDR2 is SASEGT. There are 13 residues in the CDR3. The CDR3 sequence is CASSEAGGDGYTF. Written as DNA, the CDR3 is TGTGCCAGCAGTGAAGCAGGAGGGGATGGCTACACCTTC.

DNA for the CDR3: TGTGCCAGCAGCTATACTAGCGGGTCGTCCTACGAGCAGTACTTC. It codes for CASSYTSGSSYEQYF. The chain combines TRBV7-2 with TRBJ2-7; TRBD2 matches at 9 bases. CDR1 is SGHTA, CDR2 FQGNSA, per germline. The CDR3 spans 15 residues. Trimming at V came to 4 bases and at J to 1 base, leaving 5 bases not matched to a gene.

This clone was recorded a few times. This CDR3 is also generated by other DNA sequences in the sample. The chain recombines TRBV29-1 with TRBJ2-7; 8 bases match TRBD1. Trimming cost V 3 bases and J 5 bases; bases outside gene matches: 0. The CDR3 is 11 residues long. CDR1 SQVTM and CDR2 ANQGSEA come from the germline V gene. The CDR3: CSVDRGHEQYF. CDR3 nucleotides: TGCAGCGTTGACAGGGGGCACGAGCAGTACTTC.

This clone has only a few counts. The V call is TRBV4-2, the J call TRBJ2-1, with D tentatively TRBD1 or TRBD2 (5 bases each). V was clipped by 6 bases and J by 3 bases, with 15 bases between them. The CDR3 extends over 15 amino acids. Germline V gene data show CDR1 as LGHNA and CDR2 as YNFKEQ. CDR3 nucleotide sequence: TGTGCCAGCAGTCGGGACCTACAAAACTACAATGAGCAGTTCTTC. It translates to CASSRDLQNYNEQFF.

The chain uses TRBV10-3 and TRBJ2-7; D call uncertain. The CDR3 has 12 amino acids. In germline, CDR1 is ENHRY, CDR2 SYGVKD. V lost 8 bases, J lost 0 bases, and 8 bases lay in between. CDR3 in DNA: TGTGCCATCCGTAATAGCTCCTACGAGCAGTACTTC. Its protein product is CAIRNSSYEQYF.

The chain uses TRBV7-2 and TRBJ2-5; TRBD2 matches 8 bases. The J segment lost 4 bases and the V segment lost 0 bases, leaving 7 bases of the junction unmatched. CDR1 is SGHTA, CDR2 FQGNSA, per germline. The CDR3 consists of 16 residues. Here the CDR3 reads CASSLAFSGIGETQYF. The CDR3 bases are TGTGCCAGCAGCTTAGCGTTTAGCGGGATCGGAGAGACCCAGTACTTC.